Listed below are T cell receptor beta chains from one sample, sequenced in a study of regulatory T cells in long-lasting Graves disease. TCRdb ran MiXCR on the multiplex PCR reads and lists one entry per CDR3 protein. Altogether hundreds of thousands of distinct CDR3 sequences are present, around 32% being singletons, with the ten largest covering 35% to 55%. Sample: peripheral blood mononuclear cells (PBMCs), taken when the disease was refractory, from a patient treated with antithyroid drugs. These receptor sequences come from a female donor with Graves disease. The CDR3 runs from the conserved cysteine through the conserved F or W. The D gene is left open where the match is weak. A clone size is listed for some rows: how often the clone was seen (once, few, many), or a class if it is expanded.

j_call	clone_size	v_call	d_call	cdr3_nt	cdr3_aa
TRBJ1-4	few	TRBV10-3	-	TGTGCCATCAGTGCTCCAACTAATGAAAAACTGTTTTTT	CAISAPTNEKLFF
TRBJ1-1	few	TRBV5-1	-	TGCGCCAGCAGCTTGGTCGGGTCGGCGGTAATCGCTGAAGCTTTCTTT	CASSLVGSAVIAEAFF
TRBJ1-5	few	TRBV12-3/TRBV12-4	-	TGTGCCAGCAGTTTCTGGGGACAGCCCCAGCATTTT	CASSFWGQPQHF
TRBJ1-2	-	TRBV7-2	-	TGTGCCAGCAGCTTAATCGGCCAGGATAGAGGCTACACCTTC	CASSLIGQDRGYTF
TRBJ1-6	-	TRBV28	-	TGTGCCAGCAGTCCGGCCCCGTCCCCCCTCCACTTT	CASSPAPSPLHF
TRBJ2-7	-	TRBV11-2	-	TGTGCCAGCAGCTTAGTAGCCGGGGGAGAGCAGTACTTC	CASSLVAGGEQYF
TRBJ1-5	few	TRBV19	-	TGTGCCAGTAGTTTCGGTCCAGGGAGGCGCAATCAGCCCCAGCATTTT	CASSFGPGRRNQPQHF
TRBJ2-2	-	TRBV27	TRBD2	TGTGCCAGCAGTTTGGGGATAGCGGGAGGACCTAAGGCCGGGGAGCTGTTTTTT	CASSLGIAGGPKAGELFF
TRBJ2-7	-	TRBV6-2/TRBV6-3	-	TGTGCCAGCAGTTACGGGGAGTACGAGCAGTACTTC	CASSYGEYEQYF
TRBJ2-6	-	TRBV27	-	TGTGCCAGCAGTTTAGTTAAATTCGGATCTGGGGCCAACGTCCTGACTTTC	CASSLVKFGSGANVLTF
TRBJ1-1	few	TRBV30	-	TGTGCCTGGGCGCACCCCGAGTTAGACACTGAAGCTTTCTTT	CAWAHPELDTEAFF
TRBJ2-7	few	TRBV6-2/TRBV6-3	-	TGTGCCAGCAGTTACTCGGCGGGACGGTACGAGCAGTACTTC	CASSYSAGRYEQYF
TRBJ1-6	few	TRBV3-1	-	TGTGCCAGCGGGGCTTCTGGTTCACCCCTCCACTTT	CASGASGSPLHF
TRBJ2-5	-	TRBV20-1	-	TGCAGTGCTAGATCGGGTGGGGGCGGGGGTTTAGGGACCCAGTACTTC	CSARSGGGGGLGTQYF
TRBJ1-2	-	TRBV10-3	-	TGTGCCATCACTGGGGGTAAAGGCTACACCTTC	CAITGGKGYTF
TRBJ1-1	-	TRBV20-1	-	TGCAGTGCTAGAGAGGGGGCAATGGGGCTTTTCTTT	CSAREGAMGLFF
TRBJ2-4	few	TRBV20-1	TRBD2	TGCAGTGCAACACAAGCGGGAGGGCCAAACATTCAGTACTTC	CSATQAGGPNIQYF
TRBJ1-2	-	TRBV3-1	-	TGTGCCAGCAGCCAAGACGGCGGAGGGTTGGGCTACACCTTC	CASSQDGGGLGYTF
TRBJ1-5	few	TRBV19	-	TGTGCCAGTAGTATTTGGACAACTCGGGACAATCAGCCCCAGCATTTT	CASSIWTTRDNQPQHF
TRBJ1-1	few	TRBV6-1	TRBD1	TGTGCCAGCAAAGGGACAGGGTGGAACACTGAAGCTTTCTTT	CASKGTGWNTEAFF
TRBJ2-5	few	TRBV6-5	TRBD2	TGTGCCAGCAGTTACAGGCGGGAGGGCCGTGAGACCCAGTACTTC	CASSYRREGRETQYF
TRBJ1-1	-	TRBV7-9	-	TGTGCCAGCAGCTTAGTTACTCCGGCGAAGGCTTTCTTT	CASSLVTPAKAFF
TRBJ1-4	few	TRBV2	-	TGCGCCAGCAGCCGGCTACAGGTCGGAGGGGAAAAACTGTTTTTT	CASSRLQVGGEKLFF
TRBJ1-2	few	TRBV27	-	TGTGCCAGCAGTTTATCTCGGCGCCCGGGGGTCTATGGCTACACCTTC	CASSLSRRPGVYGYTF
TRBJ1-5	-	TRBV24-1	-	TGTGCCACCAGTGACCCTCCTCGACAGGCCCAGCATTTT	CATSDPPRQAQHF
TRBJ2-3	-	TRBV30	-	TGTGCCTGGAGTGTACAAGGGGCAGATACGCAGTATTTT	CAWSVQGADTQYF
TRBJ2-5	many	TRBV11-2	TRBD1	TGTGCCAGCAGCTTCGCGGGACAGGGGCAAGAGACCCAGTACTTC	CASSFAGQGQETQYF
TRBJ2-7	-	TRBV7-9	TRBD2	TGTGCCAGCAGCTTAGCGGGGGCTAGCGGGAACTACGAGCAGTACTTC	CASSLAGASGNYEQYF
TRBJ1-1	many	TRBV7-2	-	TGTGCCAGCAGCCGAAGGTGGAACACTGAAGCTTTCTTT	CASSRRWNTEAFF
TRBJ1-1	many	TRBV28	-	TGTGCCAGCGTCCCCCAGGGTGGGAACACTGAAGCTTTCTTT	CASVPQGGNTEAFF
TRBJ2-7	-	TRBV7-2	TRBD2	TGTGCCAGCAGCCCTAGCGGGAGGGCTCAGGAGCAGTACTTC	CASSPSGRAQEQYF
TRBJ1-5	-	TRBV6-1	-	TGTGCCAGCAGTAAACAGGGAAGAAGTCAGCCCCAGCATTTT	CASSKQGRSQPQHF
TRBJ2-5	few	TRBV4-1	-	TGCGCCAGCAGCCAAGCCCTCACTAGCTTCGAGACCCAGTACTTC	CASSQALTSFETQYF
TRBJ2-7	-	TRBV7-6	-	TGTGCCAGCAGCTGGGAGCCCTCCTACGAGCAGTACTTC	CASSWEPSYEQYF
TRBJ1-5	-	TRBV19	TRBD1	TGTGCCAGTGGTGTCACCCGACAGGGGGCGGCAAGGTCGGGACAGCCCCAGCATTTT	CASGVTRQGAARSGQPQHF
TRBJ1-2	many	TRBV2	-	TGTGCCAGCAGTGCGGGGGGCGGCTACACCTTC	CASSAGGGYTF
TRBJ2-2	once	TRBV5-1	-	TGCGCCAGCAGCCCACTCAGGGGGGACACCGGGGAGCTGTTTTTT	CASSPLRGDTGELFF
TRBJ2-5	-	TRBV30	-	TGTGCCTGGAATTCGGGTCAGGAGACCCAGTACTTC	CAWNSGQETQYF
TRBJ1-1	-	TRBV20-1	TRBD1	TGCAGTGCTATCCCTTATGGACAGGGGAACACTGAAGCTTTCTTT	CSAIPYGQGNTEAFF
TRBJ1-5	few	TRBV20-1	-	TGCAGTGCTAGGGACACCATCAATCAGCCCCAGCATTTT	CSARDTINQPQHF
TRBJ1-6	many	TRBV6-5	-	TGTGCCAGCAGTTACTCGGAAGGCTATAATTCACCCCTCCACTTT	CASSYSEGYNSPLHF
TRBJ1-5	many	TRBV2	-	TGTGCCAGCAGTGTGGACGGTAATCAGCCCCAGCATTTT	CASSVDGNQPQHF
TRBJ1-5	many	TRBV12-3/TRBV12-4	-	TGTGCCAGCAGTCTGACAGGAGGGCATCAGCCCCAGCATTTT	CASSLTGGHQPQHF
TRBJ2-7	-	TRBV20-1	TRBD2	TGCAGTGCCATTCAATGGGGGACTAGCGGAGCCTACGAGCAGTACTTC	CSAIQWGTSGAYEQYF
TRBJ2-5	few	TRBV18	TRBD2	TGTGCCAGCTCCTTGCAAAGCGGGATACAAGAGACCCAGTACTTC	CASSLQSGIQETQYF
TRBJ2-5	-	TRBV20-1	TRBD2	TGCAGCGGACTAGCGCCCCAAGAGACCCAGTACTTC	CSGLAPQETQYF
TRBJ2-2	-	TRBV3-1	-	TGTGCCAGCAGTATACTAGTTCCCGGGGAGCTGTTTTTT	CASSILVPGELFF
TRBJ2-7	few	TRBV9	-	TGTGCCAGCAGCGTAGATGGGGGAGCCGACTACGAGCAGTACTTC	CASSVDGGADYEQYF
TRBJ2-2	-	TRBV7-2	-	TGTGCCAGCAGCTTAATGGCTAGTTTGGAGCTGTTTTTT	CASSLMASLELFF
TRBJ1-6	many	TRBV20-1	TRBD1	TGCAGTGCTCGGACAGGGCCTAATTCACCCCTCCACTTT	CSARTGPNSPLHF
TRBJ2-2	-	TRBV5-1	TRBD2	TGCGCCAGCAGCTCTGGACTAGCGGGAGTGAACACCGGGGAGCTGTTTTTT	CASSSGLAGVNTGELFF
TRBJ2-5	few	TRBV18	TRBD1	TGTGCCAGCTCGCCGGACAGGGTAGTGGAGACCCAGTACTTC	CASSPDRVVETQYF
TRBJ1-1	-	TRBV28	-	TGTGCCAGCAGCCACTCCGACAGGATTGAAGCTTTCTTT	CASSHSDRIEAFF
TRBJ1-1	few	TRBV18	TRBD1	TGTGCCAGCTCACCACCGGGACAGGGGAAAGCTTTCTTT	CASSPPGQGKAFF